A single sample gave rise to the 13 T cell receptor beta chains below, sequenced in a study of blood T cell repertoires in COVID-19. This table comes from immunoSEQ multiplex PCR, and its TCRdb copy is limited to in-frame clones, with some not included. The table has 85,000 to 110,000 clones, around 90% seen once. Sequences were obtained from peripheral blood. These receptors were obtained from a human donor in a cohort sampled during active COVID-19.

The chain recombines TRBV28 with TRBJ2-3; 8 positions agree with TRBD2. V trimming: 4 bases; J trimming: 5 bases; junction bases outside the gene matches: 8. CDR1 and CDR2 (germline): MDHEN, SYDVKM. There are 15 residues in the CDR3. The CDR3, as DNA: TGTGCCAGCAGTTCCGCTAGACTAGCGAAAGATACGCAGTATTTT. The encoded protein is CASSSARLAKDTQYF.

The CDR3 region has the DNA TGTGCCAGCAGCTTGGGTAGCGGCCCCACAGATACGCAGTATTTT. Encoded protein: CASSLGSGPTDTQYF. V usage is TRBV5-5 and J usage is TRBJ2-3, with D perhaps TRBD2 (6 bases). Germline CDR1 is SGHKS and CDR2 is YYEKEE (reference sequence). This CDR3 region has 15 residues. The V gene lost 0 bases and the J gene lost 2 bases, with 10 bases spanning the gap.

J is TRBJ1-1 and V is TRBV10-3; D is undetermined. Germline V gene sequence: CDR1 ENHRY, CDR2 SYGVKD. This CDR3 is built from 14 residues. Trimming took off 0 bases at V and 1 base at J, with 6 bases between the two ends. CDR3 DNA: TGTGCCATCAGTGAGTCGACAACGAACACTGAAGCTTTCTTT. Protein: CAISESTTNTEAFF.

As DNA, the CDR3 is TGTGCCAGCCGACTAGCGGGGGGGAGCTCCTACAATGAGCAGTTCTTC. Translating it yields CASRLAGGSSYNEQFF. This chain uses TRBV5-4 with TRBJ2-1, with TRBD2 matching over 14 bases. The V segment lost 7 bases and the J segment 0 bases; nucleotides outside the gene matches: 3. Germline CDR1 SGHNT, CDR2 YYREEE (reference sequence). The CDR3 contains 16 residues.

This clone was counted a few times. The V and J genes are TRBV7-2 and TRBJ2-1; TRBD2 matches 10 bases. Germline V gives CDR1 SGHTA, CDR2 FQGNSA. The CDR3 has 15 amino acids. The V segment lost 5 bases and the J segment 4 bases; nucleotides outside the gene matches: 5. The CDR3 loop reads CASSLSGRRYNEQFF. CDR3 in DNA: TGTGCCAGCAGCCTTAGCGGGAGGAGATACAATGAGCAGTTCTTC. The complete variable domain, with remaining parts taken from reference TRBV7-2 and TRBJ2-1, reads GAGVSQSPSNKVTEKGKDVELRCDPISGHTALYWYRQSLGQGLEFLIYFQGNSAPDKSGLPSDRFSAERTGGSVSTLTIQRTQQEDSAVYLCASSLSGRRYNEQFFGPGTRLTVL.

This rearrangement joins TRBV5-4 to TRBJ2-5; D ambiguous. Trimming took 4 bases from V and 1 from J, leaving 8 bases between them. Looked up from germline, CDR1 is SGHNT and CDR2 is YYREEE (reference sequence). The CDR3 runs 13 residues. CDR3 amino acids: CASSPPVQETQYF. The DNA for the CDR3 is TGTGCCAGCAGCCCCCCAGTCCAAGAGACCCAGTACTTC. The full variable domain, completed using reference TRBV5-4 and TRBJ2-5, is ETGVTQSPTHLIKTRGQQVTLRCSSQSGHNTVSWYQQALGQGPQFIFQYYREEENGRGNFPPRFSGLQFPNYSSELNVNALELDDSALYLCASSPPVQETQYFGPGTRLLVL.

V is TRBV5-4 and J is TRBJ2-5, with 8 bases fitting TRBD2. The CDR3 runs to 15 residues. Germline V CDR1 and CDR2: SGHNT, YYREEE (reference sequence). V shed 1 base, J shed 3 bases, and the junction held 5 bases outside the gene matches. CDR3 nucleotides: TGTGCCAGCAGCTTGAGAGGACTAGCAGAAGAGACCCAGTACTTC. Protein: CASSLRGLAEETQYF.

V gene TRBV18 combines with J gene TRBJ2-5; D gene ambiguous. The germline V gene has CDR1 KGHSH and CDR2 LQKENI. This CDR3 region has 13 residues. V dropped 3 bases and J dropped 4 bases, with 9 bases sitting between them. The DNA of the CDR3 is TGTGCCAGCTCACCGGCCTTGGCAGAGACCCAGTACTTC. Residues: CASSPALAETQYF.

The rearrangement uses TRBV6-5 and TRBJ2-7; 10 nucleotides agree with TRBD2. The germline V gene encodes CDR1 MNHEY and CDR2 SVGAGI. There are 15 residues in the CDR3. V was clipped by 6 bases and J by 5 bases; unmatched bases: 10. The CDR3, as DNA: TGTGCCAGCAGCCGGAACCGGGGACTAGCGCACGAGCAGTACTTC. Translating it yields CASSRNRGLAHEQYF.

The chain couples TRBV5-6 to TRBJ2-3; D gene unclear. The CDR3 totals 16 residues. The germline V gene encodes CDR1 SGHDT and CDR2 YYEEEE. V was trimmed by 1 base and J by 1 base, leaving 13 bases between them. DNA of the CDR3: TGTGCCAGCAGCTTGTTGCCCTACCCTGGCACAGATACGCAGTATTTT. This codes for CASSLLPYPGTDTQYF. Together with reference TRBV5-6 and TRBJ2-3, the CDR3 gives the full variable domain: DAGVTQSPTHLIKTRGQQVTLRCSPKSGHDTVSWYQQALGQGPQFIFQYYEEEERQRGNFPDRFSGHQFPNYSSELNVNALLLGDSALYLCASSLLPYPGTDTQYFGPGTRLTVL.

The chain links TRBV4-1 to TRBJ2-1, with a tentative D call TRBD1 (5 bases). Between the trimmed V and J ends, which lost 0 bases and 0 bases, there was a span of 6 bases. The CDR3 runs to 15 residues. Germline assignment: CDR1 MGHRA and CDR2 YSYEKL. CDR3 region: CASSQEGASYNEQFF. For the CDR3, the DNA is TGCGCCAGCAGCCAAGAAGGGGCCTCCTACAATGAGCAGTTCTTC.

The genes are TRBV5-1 and TRBJ2-7; 8 bases are shared with TRBD1. Germline assignment: CDR1 SGHRS and CDR2 YFSETQ. The CDR3 runs to 15 residues. The trim removed 4 bases at V and 0 bases at J, leaving 6 bases unmatched. In DNA form, the CDR3 reads TGCGCCAGCAGCCCTTGGACAGGGAACTCCTACGAGCAGTACTTC. Translating gives CASSPWTGNSYEQYF.

V is TRBV5-4 and J is TRBJ1-2, with 8 bases identical to TRBD1. The CDR3 runs 15 residues. Per the germline V gene, CDR1 is SGHNT and CDR2 is YYREEE (reference sequence). With V trimmed by 0 bases and J by 1 base, 2 bases remained unmatched. The DNA of the CDR3 is TGTGCCAGCAGCTTGGGGACAGGGTTTAACTATGGCTACACCTTC. As protein: CASSLGTGFNYGYTF.